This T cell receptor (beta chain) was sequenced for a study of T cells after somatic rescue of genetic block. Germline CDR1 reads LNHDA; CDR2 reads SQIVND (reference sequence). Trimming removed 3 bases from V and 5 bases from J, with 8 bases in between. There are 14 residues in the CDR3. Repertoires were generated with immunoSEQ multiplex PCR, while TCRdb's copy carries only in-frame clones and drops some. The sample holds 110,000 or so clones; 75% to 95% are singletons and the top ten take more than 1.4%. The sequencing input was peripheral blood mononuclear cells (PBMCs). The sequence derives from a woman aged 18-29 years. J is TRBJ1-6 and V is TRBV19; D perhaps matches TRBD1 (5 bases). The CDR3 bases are TGTGCCAGTAGTATGGGGCAGGATAATTCACCCCTCCACTTT. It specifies CASSMGQDNSPLHF.